These T cell receptor beta chains were read from a single sample in a study of CD8 T cells in Susac syndrome. Each CDR3 protein gets one entry after TCRdb re-called the immunoSEQ multiplex PCR reads with MiXCR. Among 250,000 to 300,000 distinct CDR3 sequences, 85% were seen once, and the ten largest hold about 0.22%. Sequenced material: CD8+ T cells from PBMCs. These receptors were taken from a human donor with multiple sclerosis. Both conserved end residues are part of each CDR3. The D gene is left open where the match is weak. Not every row has a clone size; where given, it reads once, few, many or a size class.

clone_size	d_call	v_call	j_call	cdr3_aa	cdr3_nt
.	.	TRBV11-2	TRBJ2-7	CASSVMTSFPPLYEQYF	TGTGCCAGCAGCGTTATGACTAGTTTCCCACCCCTCTACGAGCAGTACTTC
.	.	TRBV28	TRBJ2-7	CASSLSLSHEQYF	TGTGCCAGCAGTTTATCCTTGTCCCACGAGCAGTACTTC
few	TRBD1	TRBV12-5	TRBJ2-7	CASGLPGQPYEQYF	TGTGCTAGTGGCCTCCCGGGACAGCCATACGAGCAGTACTTC
once	.	TRBV27	TRBJ2-1	CASSEGTSSYNEQFF	TGTGCCAGCAGTGAGGGCACCAGCTCCTACAATGAGCAGTTCTTC
.	.	TRBV30	TRBJ2-7	CAWSGIASYEQYF	TGTGCCTGGAGTGGTATAGCCTCCTACGAGCAGTACTTC
once	TRBD1	TRBV19	TRBJ2-2	CASSPTSDRGLSGELFF	TGTGCCAGTAGCCCAACCTCCGACAGGGGGCTGTCCGGGGAGCTGTTTTTT
.	.	TRBV20-1	TRBJ2-7	CSARGDIYEQYF	TGCAGTGCCCGGGGGGACATCTACGAGCAGTACTTC
.	.	TRBV9	TRBJ2-7	CASSVADGADEQYF	TGTGCCAGCAGCGTAGCGGACGGGGCGGACGAGCAGTACTTC
.	.	TRBV6-2/TRBV6-3	TRBJ2-1	CASSYSNHIPWGEQFF	TGTGCCAGCAGTTACTCGAATCATATTCCGTGGGGGGAGCAGTTCTTC
once	TRBD2	TRBV7-8	TRBJ2-1	CASSLYGLAGARNEQFF	TGTGCCAGCAGCTTATACGGGCTAGCGGGAGCTCGAAATGAGCAGTTCTTC
.	TRBD2	TRBV6-5	TRBJ2-7	CATWAGVAYEQYF	TGTGCCACCTGGGCGGGAGTAGCCTACGAGCAGTACTTC
.	TRBD2	TRBV20-1	TRBJ2-2	CSARDLASGITGELFF	TGCAGTGCTAGAGATCTGGCTAGCGGAATCACCGGGGAGCTGTTTTTT
.	.	TRBV28	TRBJ1-6	CASSFRQPNSPLHF	TGTGCCAGCAGTTTTAGACAGCCCAATTCACCCCTCCACTTT
.	TRBD1	TRBV10-3	TRBJ2-1	CAITSAGTGLEQFF	TGTGCCATCACCTCAGCCGGGACAGGGTTAGAGCAGTTCTTC
.	TRBD1	TRBV4-3	TRBJ2-5	CASSRLTGGEETQYF	TGCGCCAGCAGCCGACTGACAGGGGGGGAAGAGACCCAGTACTTC
few	.	TRBV4-3	TRBJ2-7	CASSQDLHPSYEQYF	TGCGCCAGCAGCCAAGATTTACACCCCTCCTACGAGCAGTACTTC
.	.	TRBV27	TRBJ2-7	CASSWGQAGYEQYF	TGTGCCAGCAGTTGGGGGCAGGCCGGCTACGAGCAGTACTTC
few	.	TRBV3-1	TRBJ2-7	CASSHGLPYEQYF	TGTGCCAGCAGCCATGGGCTTCCCTACGAGCAGTACTTC
few	.	TRBV6-5	TRBJ2-3	CASSYLASSDTQYF	TGTGCCAGCAGTTACTTGGCTAGCAGCGATACGCAGTATTTT
.	.	TRBV16	TRBJ1-2	CASSQSGLQGNYGYTF	TGTGCCAGCAGCCAATCCGGCCTACAGGGAAACTATGGCTACACCTTC
.	TRBD2	TRBV5-6	TRBJ2-7	CASSLELSGSYEQYF	TGTGCCAGCAGCTTGGAGCTTAGCGGGAGTTACGAGCAGTACTTC
.	.	TRBV11-3	TRBJ2-7	CASSLRGEGEQYF	TGTGCCAGCAGCCTCCGCGGGGAAGGCGAGCAGTACTTC
.	.	TRBV5-4	TRBJ1-4	CASSPDTLAEKLFF	TGTGCCAGCAGCCCGGACACGTTAGCCGAAAAACTGTTTTTT
.	.	TRBV9	TRBJ2-7	CASSEGDYGYEQYF	TGTGCCAGCAGCGAGGGGGACTATGGGTACGAGCAGTACTTC
.	.	TRBV27	TRBJ2-3	CASSFSSGDAQYF	TGTGCCAGCAGTTTCTCCAGCGGAGATGCGCAGTATTTT
.	.	TRBV6-2/TRBV6-3	TRBJ2-1	CASSYSIRTEQFF	TGTGCCAGCAGTTACTCGATCCGGACTGAGCAGTTCTTC
.	.	TRBV21-1	TRBJ2-5	CASSKRGRVETQYF	TGTGCCAGCAGCAAGCGGGGCAGAGTAGAGACCCAGTACTTC
.	.	TRBV29-1	TRBJ1-1	CSVETVLVGRRFTEAFF	TGCAGCGTTGAAACGGTGCTCGTGGGACGCAGATTCACTGAAGCTTTCTTT
.	.	TRBV28	TRBJ1-5	CASSTVLTQHF	TGTGCCAGCAGCACGGTTTTGACCCAGCATTTT
.	.	TRBV28	TRBJ1-2	CASRIPGGRGGYTF	TGTGCCAGCAGGATACCCGGGGGACGCGGAGGCTACACCTTC
.	TRBD2	TRBV27	TRBJ2-7	CASSPPPGLAIPYEQYF	TGTGCCAGCAGTCCCCCCCCCGGACTAGCCATCCCCTACGAGCAGTACTTC
.	TRBD1	TRBV28	TRBJ1-2	CASSFGTAPTFYGYTF	TGTGCCAGCAGTTTCGGGACAGCCCCGACGTTTTATGGCTACACCTTC
.	TRBD1	TRBV18	TRBJ2-7	CASSVGQLYEQYF	TGTGCCAGCTCGGTGGGACAGCTCTACGAGCAGTACTTC
.	.	TRBV5-5	TRBJ2-7	CASSSQDYEQYF	TGTGCCAGCAGCAGTCAGGACTACGAGCAGTACTTC
.	.	TRBV4-3	TRBJ2-3	CASSQDGDISPTDTQYF	TGCGCCAGCAGCCAAGATGGCGACATCTCCCCCACAGATACGCAGTATTTT
once	TRBD1	TRBV4-3	TRBJ1-2	CASSDITGGADGYTF	TGCGCCAGCAGCGACATCACAGGGGGCGCAGATGGCTACACCTTC
few	.	TRBV6-2/TRBV6-3	TRBJ2-7	CASSYSTNYEQYF	TGTGCCAGCAGTTACTCGACCAACTACGAGCAGTACTTC
once	.	TRBV2	TRBJ1-4	CASTYPPNEKLFF	TGTGCCAGCACTTACCCGCCTAATGAAAAACTGTTTTTT
few	.	TRBV6-1	TRBJ1-1	CASRLQGNTEAFF	TGTGCCAGCAGGCTACAGGGAAACACTGAAGCTTTCTTT
few	TRBD2	TRBV11-1	TRBJ2-5	CASTYLLAVGGGYQETQYF	TGTGCCAGCACTTATTTGCTAGCGGTCGGAGGAGGGTACCAAGAGACCCAGTACTTC
.	TRBD2	TRBV3-1	TRBJ2-1	CASSRGTTGTSGPSYNEQFF	TGTGCCAGCAGCCGGGGAACAACCGGGACTAGCGGGCCATCCTACAATGAGCAGTTCTTC
.	.	TRBV28	TRBJ2-7	CASSPGFLYEQYF	TGTGCCAGCAGTCCGGGGTTTCTCTACGAGCAGTACTTC
few	.	TRBV24-1	TRBJ2-2	CATSDLRTFNTGELFF	TGTGCCACCAGTGATTTGCGAACATTCAACACCGGGGAGCTGTTTTTT
.	TRBD2	TRBV15	TRBJ2-7	CATRAGLDYEQYF	TGTGCCACCAGAGCGGGACTAGACTACGAGCAGTACTTC
.	.	TRBV30	TRBJ2-1	CAWSRDAYNEQFF	TGTGCCTGGAGCCGGGACGCCTACAATGAGCAGTTCTTC
.	.	TRBV5-1	TRBJ2-3	CASRAETFSTDTQYF	TGCGCCAGCCGGGCGGAAACATTTAGCACAGATACGCAGTATTTT
few	TRBD1	TRBV19	TRBJ2-7	CASSSGQGLYEQYF	TGTGCCAGTAGTTCGGGACAGGGCCTCTACGAGCAGTACTTC
few	.	TRBV5-5	TRBJ2-7	CASSSASYEQYF	TGTGCCAGCAGTTCGGCCTCCTACGAGCAGTACTTC
.	.	TRBV4-3	TRBJ2-5	CASSQVMGKPQETQYF	TGCGCCAGCAGCCAAGTTATGGGGAAACCCCAAGAGACCCAGTACTTC
.	.	TRBV6-5	TRBJ2-3	CASSYSGGGITDTQYF	TGTGCCAGCAGTTACTCGGGAGGCGGGATCACAGATACGCAGTATTTT
.	.	TRBV6-5	TRBJ2-7	CASRDLALASNEQYF	TGTGCCAGCAGGGACCTAGCGCTAGCTAGTAACGAGCAGTACTTC
.	.	TRBV19	TRBJ1-2	CASTLGGSNYGYTF	TGTGCCAGTACCCTAGGGGGATCGAACTATGGCTACACCTTC
.	.	TRBV9	TRBJ2-1	CASSLLGSSYNEQFF	TGTGCCAGCAGCCTTCTGGGAAGCTCCTACAATGAGCAGTTCTTC
.	TRBD1	TRBV20-1	TRBJ2-7	CSARDWGQGTYEQYF	TGCAGTGCTAGAGATTGGGGACAGGGGACGTACGAGCAGTACTTC
.	TRBD2	TRBV20-1	TRBJ2-3	CSAQHSGRAKSTDTQYF	TGCAGTGCTCAACATAGCGGGAGGGCAAAGAGCACAGATACGCAGTATTTT
.	.	TRBV5-1	TRBJ2-5	CASSGGSGTLGQTQYF	TGCGCCAGCAGCGGGGGTTCCGGGACTCTCGGACAGACCCAGTACTTC
.	.	TRBV13	TRBJ2-7	CASSSIAMEQYF	TGTGCCAGCAGCTCGATCGCCATGGAGCAGTACTTC
.	TRBD1	TRBV7-9	TRBJ2-7	CASRPRDRGTYEQYF	TGTGCCAGCAGACCCCGGGACAGGGGGACCTACGAGCAGTACTTC